This T cell receptor beta chain was profiled in a study of radiotherapy plus CTLA-4 blockade in lung cancer (dated by TCRdb to about 2018). Describing the broader study: Objective responses occurred in approximately 19% of enrolled patients, and 31% achieved disease control. What the study reported, not specific to this receptor: Increased serum interferon-beta after radiation, together with early dynamic changes in blood T cell clones, were reported to be the strongest predictors of response. After treatment with radiotherapy and ipilimumab, TCR clones that originated in tumors expanded in peripheral blood.

Library construction relied on the immunoSEQ multiplex PCR assay. Sourced from immuneACCESS, this table was stored by TCRdb with only in-frame sequences that have V and J called. A share of the clones is absent; for the studies checked, an unresolved V gene accounts for under half, and the remainder has no known explanation. In all, the sample holds roughly 80,000 clones, and about four fifths of those were seen once. 4% of the sample rests with the top ten. A few counts support this clone. Its antigen is not yet known. No clone much larger than this one lies a single base away; base qualities are absent. The study tested focal radiation therapy combined with CTLA-4 blockade (ipilimumab) in patients with chemo-refractory metastatic non-small-cell lung cancer. Cut back by 6 bases and 2 bases, the V and J ends lie 23 bases apart. Spanning cysteine to phenylalanine, the CDR3 consists of 17 amino acids. The CDR3 DNA has 51 bases and is translated from base 1. The CDR1 and CDR2 encoded by the germline V gene are SGHAT and FQNNGV.

The sample here was peripheral blood, taken from a patient treated with radiotherapy plus ipilimumab. The clonotype comes from a human donor with non-small cell lung cancer who had a partial response to radiotherapy plus ipilimumab. Some clones in this sample may be carry-over from other donors' samples. The chain employs TRBV11-2 and TRBJ2-7; the D gene is possibly TRBD2, with 6 bases matching. The nucleotide sequence is TGTGCCAGCAGTTTTAATGTGGGGGGAGGAACAGCCTACGAGCAGTACTTC. It specifies CASSFNVGGGTAYEQYF.